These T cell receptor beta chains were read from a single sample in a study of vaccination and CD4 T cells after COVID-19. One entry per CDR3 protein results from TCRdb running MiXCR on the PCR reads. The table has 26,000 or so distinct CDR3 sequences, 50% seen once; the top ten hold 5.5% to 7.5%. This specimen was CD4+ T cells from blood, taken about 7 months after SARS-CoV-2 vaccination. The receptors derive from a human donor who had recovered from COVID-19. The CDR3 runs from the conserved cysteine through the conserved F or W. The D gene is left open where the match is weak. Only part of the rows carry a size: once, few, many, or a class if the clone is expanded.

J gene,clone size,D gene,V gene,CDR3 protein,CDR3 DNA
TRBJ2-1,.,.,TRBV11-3,CASSLNTYNEQFF,TGTGCCAGCAGCTTAAACACCTACAATGAGCAGTTCTTC
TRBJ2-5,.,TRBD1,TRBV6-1,CASSRDRGRETQYF,TGTGCCAGCAGTAGGGACAGGGGTCGGGAGACCCAGTACTTC
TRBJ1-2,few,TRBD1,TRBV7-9,CASSSPGQGAGYGYTF,TGTGCCAGCAGCTCCCCCGGACAGGGGGCGGGCTATGGCTACACCTTC
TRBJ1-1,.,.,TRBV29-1,CSVGRTEAFF,TGCAGCGTTGGGAGGACTGAAGCTTTCTTT
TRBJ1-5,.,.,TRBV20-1,CSARDQGNQPQHF,TGCAGTGCTAGAGATCAGGGAAATCAGCCCCAGCATTTT
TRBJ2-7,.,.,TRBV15,CATSLSGLGYEQYF,TGTGCCACCAGCCTATCCGGACTTGGCTACGAGCAGTACTTC
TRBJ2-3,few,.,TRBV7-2,CASSLAGVALTNTQYF,TGTGCCAGCAGCTTAGCGGGGGTTGCGCTTACAAATACGCAGTATTTT
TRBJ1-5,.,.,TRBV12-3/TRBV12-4,CASSAGRGQPQHF,TGTGCCAGCAGCGCCGGACGCGGTCAGCCCCAGCATTTT
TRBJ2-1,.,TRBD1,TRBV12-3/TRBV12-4,CAGGWSYNEQFF,TGTGCAGGGGGCTGGTCCTACAATGAGCAGTTCTTC
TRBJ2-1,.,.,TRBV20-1,CSASKDPGDSNEQFF,TGCAGTGCTAGTAAGGACCCCGGAGACTCTAATGAGCAGTTCTTC
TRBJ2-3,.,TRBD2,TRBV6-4,CASSDSSGGSTDTQYF,TGTGCCAGCAGTGACTCTAGCGGGGGAAGCACAGATACGCAGTATTTT
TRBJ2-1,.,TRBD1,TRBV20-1,CSATWGQGSYNEQFF,TGCAGTGCTACCTGGGGACAGGGCTCCTACAATGAGCAGTTCTTC
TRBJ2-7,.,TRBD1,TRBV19,CASKDRGSYEQYF,TGTGCCAGTAAGGACAGGGGCTCCTACGAGCAGTACTTC